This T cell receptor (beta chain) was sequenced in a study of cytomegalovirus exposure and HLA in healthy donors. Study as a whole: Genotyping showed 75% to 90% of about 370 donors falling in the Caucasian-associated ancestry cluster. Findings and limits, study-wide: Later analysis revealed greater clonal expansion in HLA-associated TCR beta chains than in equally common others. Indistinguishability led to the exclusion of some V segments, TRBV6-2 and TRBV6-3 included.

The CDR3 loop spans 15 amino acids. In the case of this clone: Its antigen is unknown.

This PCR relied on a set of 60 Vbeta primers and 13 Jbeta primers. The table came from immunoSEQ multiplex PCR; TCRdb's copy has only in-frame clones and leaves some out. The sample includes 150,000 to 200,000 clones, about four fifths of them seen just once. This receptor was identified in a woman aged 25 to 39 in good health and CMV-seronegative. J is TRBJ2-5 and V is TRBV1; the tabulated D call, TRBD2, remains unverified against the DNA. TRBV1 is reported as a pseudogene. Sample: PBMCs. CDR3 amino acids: CTSSQSAGKGETQYF. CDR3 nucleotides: TGCACCAGCAGCCAATCGGCGGGGAAGGGGGAGACCCAGTACTTC.